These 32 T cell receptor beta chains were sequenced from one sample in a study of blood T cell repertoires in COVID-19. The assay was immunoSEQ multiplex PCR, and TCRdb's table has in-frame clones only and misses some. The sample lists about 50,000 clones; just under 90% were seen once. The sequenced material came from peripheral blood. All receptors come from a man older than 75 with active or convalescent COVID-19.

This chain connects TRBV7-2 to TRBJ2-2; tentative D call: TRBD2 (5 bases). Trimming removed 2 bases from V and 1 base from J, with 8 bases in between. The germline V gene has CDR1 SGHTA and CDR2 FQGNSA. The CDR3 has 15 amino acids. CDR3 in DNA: TGTGCCAGCAGCTTATCTAGCAGGAACACCGGGGAGCTGTTTTTT. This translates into CASSLSSRNTGELFF.

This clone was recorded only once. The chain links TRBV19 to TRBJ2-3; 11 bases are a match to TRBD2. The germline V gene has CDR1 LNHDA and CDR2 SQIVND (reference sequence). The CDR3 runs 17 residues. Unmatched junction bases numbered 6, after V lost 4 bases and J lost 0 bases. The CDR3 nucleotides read TGTGCCAGTAGTACCCGAAGACTAGCGGGGAGCACAGATACGCAGTATTTT. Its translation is CASSTRRLAGSTDTQYF.

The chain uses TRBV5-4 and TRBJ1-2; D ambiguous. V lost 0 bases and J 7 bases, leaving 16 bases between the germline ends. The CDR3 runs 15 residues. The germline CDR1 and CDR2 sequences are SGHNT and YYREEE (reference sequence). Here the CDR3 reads CASSLDGRMRGGYTF. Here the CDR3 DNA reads TGTGCCAGCAGCTTGGACGGTCGCATGCGCGGTGGCTACACCTTC. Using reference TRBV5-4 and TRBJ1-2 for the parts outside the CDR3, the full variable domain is ETGVTQSPTHLIKTRGQQVTLRCSSQSGHNTVSWYQQALGQGPQFIFQYYREEENGRGNFPPRFSGLQFPNYSSELNVNALELDDSALYLCASSLDGRMRGGYTFGSGTRLTVV.

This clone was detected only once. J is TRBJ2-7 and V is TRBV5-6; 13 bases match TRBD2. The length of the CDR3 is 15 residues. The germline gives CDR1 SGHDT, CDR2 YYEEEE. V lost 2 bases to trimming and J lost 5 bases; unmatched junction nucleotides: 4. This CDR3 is CASSFGLAGVNEQYF. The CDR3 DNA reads TGTGCCAGCAGCTTCGGACTAGCGGGAGTCAACGAGCAGTACTTC.

CDR3 coding DNA: TGCAGCGTTGGAAGACAGGGGGCTCTGAACGAGCAGTACTTC. It is translated as CSVGRQGALNEQYF. V is TRBV29-1 and J is TRBJ2-7; the match to TRBD1 covers 10 bases. The J segment lost 5 bases and the V segment lost 4 bases, leaving 8 bases of the junction unmatched. CDR1 and CDR2 (germline): SQVTM, ANQGSEA. The CDR3 loop spans 14 amino acids.

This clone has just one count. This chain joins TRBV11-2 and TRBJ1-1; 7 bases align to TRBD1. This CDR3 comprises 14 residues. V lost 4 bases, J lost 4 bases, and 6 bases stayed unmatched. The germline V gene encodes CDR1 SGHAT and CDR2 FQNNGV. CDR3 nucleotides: TGTGCCAGCAGCTCAACAGGGGTTGCCACTGAAGCTTTCTTT. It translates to CASSSTGVATEAFF.

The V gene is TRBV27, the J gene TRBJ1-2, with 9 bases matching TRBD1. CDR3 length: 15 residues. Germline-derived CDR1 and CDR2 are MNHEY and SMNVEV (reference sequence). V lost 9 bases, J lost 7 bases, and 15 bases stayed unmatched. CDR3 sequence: CASGSPGTGFSGYTF. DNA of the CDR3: TGTGCCAGTGGTAGTCCCGGGACAGGGTTCAGTGGCTACACCTTC.

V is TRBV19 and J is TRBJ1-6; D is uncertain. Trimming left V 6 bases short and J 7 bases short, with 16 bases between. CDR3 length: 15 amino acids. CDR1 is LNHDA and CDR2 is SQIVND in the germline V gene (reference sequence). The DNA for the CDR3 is TGTGCCAGTAGGCATGGGAGGCAGCCGAATTCACCCCTCCACTTT. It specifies CASRHGRQPNSPLHF.

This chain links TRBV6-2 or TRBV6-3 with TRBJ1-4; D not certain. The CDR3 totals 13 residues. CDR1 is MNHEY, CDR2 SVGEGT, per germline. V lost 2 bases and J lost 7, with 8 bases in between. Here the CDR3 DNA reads TGTGCCAGCAGTTACGGTGGGAGTGAAAAACTGTTTTTT. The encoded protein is CASSYGGSEKLFF.

CDR3 nucleotide sequence: TGCACCAGCAGCCAAGACACACCGGGACAGGGCATCTTTTACGAGCAGTACTTC. Protein: CTSSQDTPGQGIFYEQYF. The chain couples TRBV1 to TRBJ2-7; the table's D gene call, TRBD1, was not cross checked with the DNA. TRBV1 is a pseudogene locus. There are 18 residues in the CDR3.

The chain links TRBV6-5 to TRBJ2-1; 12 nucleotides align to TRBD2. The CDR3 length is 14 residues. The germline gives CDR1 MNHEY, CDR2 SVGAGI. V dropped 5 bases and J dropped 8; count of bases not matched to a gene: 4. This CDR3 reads CASSLTSGRDEQFF. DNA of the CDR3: TGTGCCAGCAGTCTGACTAGCGGGAGAGATGAGCAGTTCTTC.

The CDR3 here is CASSQRQGGTEAFF. The CDR3 DNA is TGTGCCAGCAGCCAGAGACAGGGGGGTACTGAAGCTTTCTTT. V and J are TRBV14 and TRBJ1-1; the match to TRBD1 covers 9 bases. The CDR3 runs to 14 residues. The junction had 4 bases not matched to a gene; V was cut back by 3 bases and J by 5 bases. Germline CDR1 and CDR2: SGHDN and FVKESK.

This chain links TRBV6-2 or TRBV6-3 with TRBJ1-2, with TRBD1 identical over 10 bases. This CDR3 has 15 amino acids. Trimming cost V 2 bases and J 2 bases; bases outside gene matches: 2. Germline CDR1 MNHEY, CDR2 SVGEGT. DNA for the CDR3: TGTGCCAGCAGTTACCGGGACAGGGGAAACTATGGCTACACCTTC. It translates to CASSYRDRGNYGYTF.

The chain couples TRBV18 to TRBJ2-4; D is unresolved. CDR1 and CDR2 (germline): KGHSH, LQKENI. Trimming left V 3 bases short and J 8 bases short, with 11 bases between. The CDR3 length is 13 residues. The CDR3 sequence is CASSPVPRDIQYF. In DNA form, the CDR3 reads TGTGCCAGCTCACCGGTACCCCGGGACATTCAGTACTTC.

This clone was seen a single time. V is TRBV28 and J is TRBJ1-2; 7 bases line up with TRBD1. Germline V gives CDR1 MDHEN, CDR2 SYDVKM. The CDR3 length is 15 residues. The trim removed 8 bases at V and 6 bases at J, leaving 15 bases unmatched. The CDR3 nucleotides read TGTGCCAGCCTCCTTCAACAAGGAGGGGGCGATGGCTACACCTTC. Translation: CASLLQQGGGDGYTF.

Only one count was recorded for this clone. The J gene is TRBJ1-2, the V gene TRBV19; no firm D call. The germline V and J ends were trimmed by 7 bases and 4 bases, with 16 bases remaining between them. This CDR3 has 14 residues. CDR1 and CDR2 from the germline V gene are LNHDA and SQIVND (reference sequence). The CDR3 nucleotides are TGTGCCAGTAACTCAGTAAGCGGTCTCTATGGCTACACCTTC. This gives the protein CASNSVSGLYGYTF. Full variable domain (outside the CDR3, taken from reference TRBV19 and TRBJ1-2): DGGITQSPKYLFRKEGQNVTLSCEQNLNHDAMYWYRQDPGQGLRLIYYSQIVNDFQKGDIAEGYSVSREKKESFPLTVTSAQKNPTAFYLCASNSVSGLYGYTFGSGTRLTVV.

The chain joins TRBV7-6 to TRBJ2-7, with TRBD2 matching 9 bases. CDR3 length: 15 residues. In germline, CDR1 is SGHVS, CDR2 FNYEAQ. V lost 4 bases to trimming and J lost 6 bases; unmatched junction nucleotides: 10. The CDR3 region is CASSSVPGLAAEQYF. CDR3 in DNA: TGTGCCAGCAGCTCGGTCCCGGGACTAGCCGCCGAGCAGTACTTC.

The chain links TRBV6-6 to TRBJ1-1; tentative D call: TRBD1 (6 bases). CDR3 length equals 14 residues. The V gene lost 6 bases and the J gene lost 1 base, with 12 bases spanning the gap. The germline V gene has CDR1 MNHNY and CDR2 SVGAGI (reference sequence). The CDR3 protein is CASRVTGGNTEAFF. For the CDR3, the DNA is TGTGCCAGCAGGGTGACAGGAGGGAACACTGAAGCTTTCTTT.

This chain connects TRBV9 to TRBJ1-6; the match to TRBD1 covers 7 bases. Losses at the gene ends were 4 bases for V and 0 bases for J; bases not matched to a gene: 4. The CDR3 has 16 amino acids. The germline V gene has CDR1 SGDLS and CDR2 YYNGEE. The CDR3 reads CASSTGQSSYNSPLHF. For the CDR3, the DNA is TGTGCCAGCAGCACGGGACAGAGCTCCTATAATTCACCCCTCCACTTT. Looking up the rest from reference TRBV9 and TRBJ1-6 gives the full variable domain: DSGVTQTPKHLITATGQRVTLRCSPRSGDLSVYWYQQSLDQGLQFLIQYYNGEERAKGNILERFSAQQFPDLHSELNLSSLELGDSALYFCASSTGQSSYNSPLHFGNGTRLTVT.

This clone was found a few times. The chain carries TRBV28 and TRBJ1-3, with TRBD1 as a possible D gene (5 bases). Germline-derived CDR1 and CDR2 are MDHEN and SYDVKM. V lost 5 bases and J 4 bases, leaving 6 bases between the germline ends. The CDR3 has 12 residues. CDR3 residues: CASSRTGNTIYF. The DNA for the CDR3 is TGTGCCAGCAGTCGGACAGGAAACACCATATATTTT.

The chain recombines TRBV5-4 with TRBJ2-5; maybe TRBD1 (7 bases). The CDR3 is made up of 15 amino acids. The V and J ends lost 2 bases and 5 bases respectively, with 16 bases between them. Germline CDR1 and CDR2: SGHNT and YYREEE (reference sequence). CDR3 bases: TGTGCCAGCAGCTTAAGACAGGGAGGTGGGGAGACCCAGTACTTC. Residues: CASSLRQGGGETQYF.

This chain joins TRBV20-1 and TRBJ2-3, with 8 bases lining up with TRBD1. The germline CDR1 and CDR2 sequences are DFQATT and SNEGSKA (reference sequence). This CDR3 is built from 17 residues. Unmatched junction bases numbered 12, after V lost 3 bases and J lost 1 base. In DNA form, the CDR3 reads TGCAGTGCTAGTGGACAGGGAATATACGTCGGCACAGATACGCAGTATTTT. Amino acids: CSASGQGIYVGTDTQYF.

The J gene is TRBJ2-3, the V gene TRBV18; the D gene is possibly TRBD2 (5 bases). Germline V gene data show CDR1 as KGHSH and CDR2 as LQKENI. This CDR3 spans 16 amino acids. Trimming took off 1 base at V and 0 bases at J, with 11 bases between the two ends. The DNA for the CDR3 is TGTGCCAGCTCACCACTCAAAGGCGGGAGCACAGATACGCAGTATTTT. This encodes CASSPLKGGSTDTQYF.

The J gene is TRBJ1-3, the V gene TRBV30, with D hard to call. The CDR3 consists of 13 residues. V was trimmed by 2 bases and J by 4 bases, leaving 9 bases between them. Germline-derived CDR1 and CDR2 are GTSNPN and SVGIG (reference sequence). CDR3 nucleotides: TGTGCCTGGAGTATTGGCCAGGGAAACACCATATATTTT. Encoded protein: CAWSIGQGNTIYF. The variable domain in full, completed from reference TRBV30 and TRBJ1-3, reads SQTIHQWPATLVQPVGSPLSLECTVEGTSNPNLYWYRQAAGRGLQLLFYSVGIGQISSEVPQNLSASRPQDRQFILSSKKLLLSDSGFYLCAWSIGQGNTIYFGEGSWLTVV.

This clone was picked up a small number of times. The CDR3 DNA sequence: TGTGCCAGCTCACCATCAGGGGGTTGGTCTGGAAACACCATATATTTT. Protein: CASSPSGGWSGNTIYF. This rearrangement joins TRBV18 to TRBJ1-3; 7 bases agree with TRBD1. From germline, CDR1 is KGHSH and CDR2 LQKENI. The CDR3 contains 16 residues. With 2 bases clipped from V and 1 base from J, the junction kept 5 bases outside the gene matches.

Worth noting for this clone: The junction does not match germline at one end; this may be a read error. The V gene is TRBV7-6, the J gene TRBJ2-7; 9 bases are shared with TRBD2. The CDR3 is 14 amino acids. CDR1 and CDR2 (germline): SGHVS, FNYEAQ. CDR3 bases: TGTGCCAGCAGCCTAGCGGGGAGTTCCTACGAGCAGTACTTC. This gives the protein CASSLAGSSYEQYF.

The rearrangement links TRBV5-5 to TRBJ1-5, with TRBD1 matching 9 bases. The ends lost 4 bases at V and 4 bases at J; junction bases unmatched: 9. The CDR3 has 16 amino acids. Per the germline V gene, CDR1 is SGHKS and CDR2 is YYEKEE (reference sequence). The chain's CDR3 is CASSPRTGAGNQPQHF. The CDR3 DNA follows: TGTGCCAGCAGCCCTCGGACAGGGGCGGGGAATCAGCCCCAGCATTTT.

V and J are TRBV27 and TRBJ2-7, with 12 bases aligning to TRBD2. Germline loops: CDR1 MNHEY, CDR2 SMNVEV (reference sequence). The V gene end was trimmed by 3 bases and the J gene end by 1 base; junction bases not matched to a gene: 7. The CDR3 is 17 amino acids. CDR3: CASSLTGLAGYSYEQYF. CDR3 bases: TGTGCCAGCAGTTTGACGGGACTAGCGGGTTATTCCTACGAGCAGTACTTC.

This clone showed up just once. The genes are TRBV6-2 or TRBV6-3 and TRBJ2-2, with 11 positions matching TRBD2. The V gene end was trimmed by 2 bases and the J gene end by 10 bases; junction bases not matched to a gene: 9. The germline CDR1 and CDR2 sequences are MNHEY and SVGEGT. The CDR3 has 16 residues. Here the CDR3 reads CASSYRPLAGGQELFF. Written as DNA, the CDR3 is TGTGCCAGCAGTTACCGCCCCCTAGCGGGAGGCCAGGAGCTGTTTTTT.

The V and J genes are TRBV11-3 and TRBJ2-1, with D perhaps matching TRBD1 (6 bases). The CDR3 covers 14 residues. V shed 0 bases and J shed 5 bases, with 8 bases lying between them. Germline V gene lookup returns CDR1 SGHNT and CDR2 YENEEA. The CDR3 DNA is TGTGCCAGCAGCTTAGATGCAGGGGACAATGAGCAGTTCTTC. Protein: CASSLDAGDNEQFF.

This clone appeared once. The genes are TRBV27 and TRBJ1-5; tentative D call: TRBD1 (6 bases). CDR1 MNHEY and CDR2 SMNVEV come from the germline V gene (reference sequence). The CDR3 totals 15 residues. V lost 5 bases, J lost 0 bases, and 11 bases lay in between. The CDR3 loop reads CASSPRTASNQPQHF. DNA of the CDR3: TGTGCCAGCAGTCCCCGGACAGCTAGCAATCAGCCCCAGCATTTT.

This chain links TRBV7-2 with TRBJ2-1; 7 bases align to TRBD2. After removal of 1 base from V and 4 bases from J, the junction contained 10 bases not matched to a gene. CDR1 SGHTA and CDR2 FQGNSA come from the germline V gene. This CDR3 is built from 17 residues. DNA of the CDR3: TGTGCCAGCAGCTTAGATGGTAGCGGGCTAAAATACAATGAGCAGTTCTTC. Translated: CASSLDGSGLKYNEQFF.